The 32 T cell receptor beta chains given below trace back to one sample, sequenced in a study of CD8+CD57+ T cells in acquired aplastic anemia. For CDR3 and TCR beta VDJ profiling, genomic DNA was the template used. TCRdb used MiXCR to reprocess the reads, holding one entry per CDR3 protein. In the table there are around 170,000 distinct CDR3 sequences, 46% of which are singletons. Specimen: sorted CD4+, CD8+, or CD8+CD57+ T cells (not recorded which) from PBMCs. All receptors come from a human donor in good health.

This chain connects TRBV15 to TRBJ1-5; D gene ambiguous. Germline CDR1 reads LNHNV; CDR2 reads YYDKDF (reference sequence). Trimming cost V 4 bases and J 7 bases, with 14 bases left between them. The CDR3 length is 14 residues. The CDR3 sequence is CATSNGLEGQPQHF. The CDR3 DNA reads TGTGCCACCAGCAATGGACTGGAAGGCCAGCCCCAGCATTTT. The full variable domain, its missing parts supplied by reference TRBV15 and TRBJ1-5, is DAMVIQNPRYQVTQFGKPVTLSCSQTLNHNVMYWYQQKSSQAPKLLFHYYDKDFNNEADTPDNFQSRRPNTSFCFLDIRSPGLGDTAMYLCATSNGLEGQPQHFGDGTRLSIL.

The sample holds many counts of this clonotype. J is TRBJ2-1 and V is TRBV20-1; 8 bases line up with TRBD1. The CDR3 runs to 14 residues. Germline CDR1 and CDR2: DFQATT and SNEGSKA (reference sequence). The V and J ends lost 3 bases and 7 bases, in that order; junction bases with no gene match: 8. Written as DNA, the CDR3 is TGCAGTGCTAGTAGGCAGGGGGCGCGAAATGAGCAGTTCTTC. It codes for CSASRQGARNEQFF.

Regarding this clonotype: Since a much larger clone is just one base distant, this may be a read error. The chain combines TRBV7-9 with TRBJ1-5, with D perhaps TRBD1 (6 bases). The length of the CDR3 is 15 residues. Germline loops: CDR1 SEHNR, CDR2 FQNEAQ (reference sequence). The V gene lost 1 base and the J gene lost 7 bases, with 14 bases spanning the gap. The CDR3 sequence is CASSLGGPHQQPQHF. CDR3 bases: TGTGCCAGCAGCTTAGGGGGGCCCCATCAACAGCCCCAGCATTTT.

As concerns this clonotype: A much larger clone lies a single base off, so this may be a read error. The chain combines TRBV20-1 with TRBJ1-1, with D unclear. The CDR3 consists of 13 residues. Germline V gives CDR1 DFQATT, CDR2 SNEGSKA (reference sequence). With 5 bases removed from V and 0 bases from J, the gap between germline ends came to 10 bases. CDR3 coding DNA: TGCAGTGCTGGAAAGCAAATGAACACTGAAGCTTTCTTT. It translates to CSAGKQMNTEAFF.

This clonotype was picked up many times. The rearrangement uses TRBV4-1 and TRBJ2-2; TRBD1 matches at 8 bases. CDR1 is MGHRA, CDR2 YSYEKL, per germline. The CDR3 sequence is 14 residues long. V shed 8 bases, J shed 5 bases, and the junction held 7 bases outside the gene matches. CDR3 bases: TGCGCCAGCTTGGAGGACAGGGTTACCGGGGAGCTGTTTTTT. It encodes CASLEDRVTGELFF.

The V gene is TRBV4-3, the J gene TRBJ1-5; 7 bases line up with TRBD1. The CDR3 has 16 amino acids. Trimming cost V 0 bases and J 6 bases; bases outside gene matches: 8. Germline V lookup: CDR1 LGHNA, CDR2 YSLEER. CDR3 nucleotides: TGCGCCAGCAGCCAAGAAGTAGGGGGCCGTGGTCAGCCCCAGCATTTT. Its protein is CASSQEVGGRGQPQHF.

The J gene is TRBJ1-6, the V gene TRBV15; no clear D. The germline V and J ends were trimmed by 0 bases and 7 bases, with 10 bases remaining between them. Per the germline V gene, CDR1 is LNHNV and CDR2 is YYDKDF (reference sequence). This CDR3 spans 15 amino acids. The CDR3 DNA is TGTGCCACCAGCAGAGATCTTGGCAGAAATTCACCCCTCCACTTT. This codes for CATSRDLGRNSPLHF. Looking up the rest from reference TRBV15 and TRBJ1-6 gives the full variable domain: DAMVIQNPRYQVTQFGKPVTLSCSQTLNHNVMYWYQQKSSQAPKLLFHYYDKDFNNEADTPDNFQSRRPNTSFCFLDIRSPGLGDTAMYLCATSRDLGRNSPLHFGNGTRLTVT.

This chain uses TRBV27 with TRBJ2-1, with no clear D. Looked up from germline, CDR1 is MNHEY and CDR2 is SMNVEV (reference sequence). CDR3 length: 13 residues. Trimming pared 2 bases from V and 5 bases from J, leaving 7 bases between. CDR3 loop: CASSLLVNNEQFF. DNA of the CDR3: TGTGCCAGCAGTTTACTAGTTAACAATGAGCAGTTCTTC.

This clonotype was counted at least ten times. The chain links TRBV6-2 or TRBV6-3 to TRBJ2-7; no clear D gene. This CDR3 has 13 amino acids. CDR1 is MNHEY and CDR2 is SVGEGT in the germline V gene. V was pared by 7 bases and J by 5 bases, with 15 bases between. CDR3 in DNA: TGTGCCAGCACTTCGCGCCCCAATAACGAGCAGTACTTC. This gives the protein CASTSRPNNEQYF.

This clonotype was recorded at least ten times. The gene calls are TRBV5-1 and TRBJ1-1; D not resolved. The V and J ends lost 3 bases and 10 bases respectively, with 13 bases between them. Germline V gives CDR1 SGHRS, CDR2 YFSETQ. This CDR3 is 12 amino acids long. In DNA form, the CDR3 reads TGCGCCAGCAGCTACTTGGAGGGAATAGCTTTCTTT. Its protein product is CASSYLEGIAFF. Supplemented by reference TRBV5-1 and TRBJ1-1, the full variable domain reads KAGVTQTPRYLIKTRGQQVTLSCSPISGHRSVSWYQQTPGQGLQFLFEYFSETQRNKGNFPGRFSGRQFSNSRSEMNVSTLELGDSALYLCASSYLEGIAFFGQGTRLTVV.

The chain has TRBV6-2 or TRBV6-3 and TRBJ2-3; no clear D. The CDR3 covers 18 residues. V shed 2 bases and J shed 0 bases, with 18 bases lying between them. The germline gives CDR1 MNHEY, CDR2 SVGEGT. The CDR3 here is CASSYESQGGSSTDTQYF. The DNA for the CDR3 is TGTGCCAGCAGTTACGAATCACAAGGCGGATCTAGCACAGATACGCAGTATTTT.

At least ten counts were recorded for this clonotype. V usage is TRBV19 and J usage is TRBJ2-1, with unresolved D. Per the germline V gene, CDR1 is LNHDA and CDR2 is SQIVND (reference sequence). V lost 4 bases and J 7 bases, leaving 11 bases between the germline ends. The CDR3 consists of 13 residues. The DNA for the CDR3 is TGTGCCAGTAGTAGGACCCGACCAAATGAGCAGTTCTTC. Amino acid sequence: CASSRTRPNEQFF.

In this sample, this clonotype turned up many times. The CDR3 coding sequence is TGTGCCAGCAGGAGGACGGAGTACGAGCAGTACTTC. This translates into CASRRTEYEQYF. This chain uses TRBV6-1 with TRBJ2-7; D gene ambiguous. Germline CDR1 and CDR2: MNHNS and SASEGT. The CDR3 runs 12 residues. V lost 6 bases, J lost 4 bases, and 10 bases lay in between.

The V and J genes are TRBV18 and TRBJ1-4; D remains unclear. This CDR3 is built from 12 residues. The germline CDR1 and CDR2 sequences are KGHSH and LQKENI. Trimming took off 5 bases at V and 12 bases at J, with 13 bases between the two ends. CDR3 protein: CASSSKPGELFF. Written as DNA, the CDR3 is TGTGCCAGCTCATCGAAACCTGGGGAACTGTTTTTT.

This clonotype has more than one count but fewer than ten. CDR3: CASSESGGGEEKLFF. CDR3 coding DNA: TGCGCCAGCAGTGAGTCCGGGGGAGGTGAAGAAAAACTGTTTTTT. This chain joins TRBV10-2 and TRBJ1-4; perhaps TRBD1 as D (5 bases). V gave up 0 bases and J gave up 8 bases, with 13 bases separating them. The germline V gene has CDR1 WSHSY and CDR2 SAAADI. There are 15 residues in the CDR3.

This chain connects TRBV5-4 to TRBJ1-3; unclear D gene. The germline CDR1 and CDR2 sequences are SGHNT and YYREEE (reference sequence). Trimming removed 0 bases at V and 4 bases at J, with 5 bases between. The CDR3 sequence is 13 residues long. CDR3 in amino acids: CASSLEVGNTIYF. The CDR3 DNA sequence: TGTGCCAGCAGCTTGGAGGTCGGAAACACCATATATTTT.

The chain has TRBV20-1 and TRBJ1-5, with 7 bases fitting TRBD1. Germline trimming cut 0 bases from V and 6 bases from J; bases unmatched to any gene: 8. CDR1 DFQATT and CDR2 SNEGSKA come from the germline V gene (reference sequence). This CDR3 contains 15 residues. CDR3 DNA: TGCAGTGCTAGAGATCGGGGTACAGGGGTTCAGCCCCAGCATTTT. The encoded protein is CSARDRGTGVQPQHF.

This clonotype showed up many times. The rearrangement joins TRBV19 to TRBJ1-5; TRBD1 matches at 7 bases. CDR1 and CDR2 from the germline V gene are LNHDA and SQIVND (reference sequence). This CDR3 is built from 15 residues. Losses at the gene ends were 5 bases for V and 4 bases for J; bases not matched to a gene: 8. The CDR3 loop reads CASSLRTGPNQPQHF. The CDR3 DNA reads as TGTGCCAGTAGTCTACGGACAGGCCCTAATCAGCCCCAGCATTTT.

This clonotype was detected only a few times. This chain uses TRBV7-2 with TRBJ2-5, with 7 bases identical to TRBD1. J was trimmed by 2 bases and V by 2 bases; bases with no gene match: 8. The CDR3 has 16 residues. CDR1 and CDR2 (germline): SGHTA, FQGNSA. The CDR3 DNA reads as TGTGCCAGCAGCTTAAGTTTGAGGGGGCGGCAAGAGACCCAGTACTTC. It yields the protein CASSLSLRGRQETQYF.

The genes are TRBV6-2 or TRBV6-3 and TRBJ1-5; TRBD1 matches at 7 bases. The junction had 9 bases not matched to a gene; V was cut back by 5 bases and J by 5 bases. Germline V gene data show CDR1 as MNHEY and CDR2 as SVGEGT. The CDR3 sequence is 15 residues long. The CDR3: CASSRPTTGDQPQHF. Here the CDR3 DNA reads TGTGCCAGCAGTCGACCTACTACAGGGGATCAGCCCCAGCATTTT.

The CDR3 region is CATSETRGQETQYF. CDR3 sequence (DNA): TGTGCCACCAGTGAGACCAGGGGCCAAGAGACCCAGTACTTC. The chain is built from TRBV24-1 and TRBJ2-5, with a tentative D call TRBD1 (6 bases). The V and J ends lost 4 bases and 1 base respectively, with 9 bases between them. The CDR3 is 14 residues long. Germline CDR1 KGHDR, CDR2 SFDVKD.

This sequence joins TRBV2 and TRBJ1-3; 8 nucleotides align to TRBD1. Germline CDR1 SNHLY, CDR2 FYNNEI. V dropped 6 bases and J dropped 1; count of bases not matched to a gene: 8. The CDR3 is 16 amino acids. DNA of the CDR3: TGTGCCAGCAGCCTTCAAACAGGGGGATCTGGAAACACCATATATTTT. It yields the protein CASSLQTGGSGNTIYF.

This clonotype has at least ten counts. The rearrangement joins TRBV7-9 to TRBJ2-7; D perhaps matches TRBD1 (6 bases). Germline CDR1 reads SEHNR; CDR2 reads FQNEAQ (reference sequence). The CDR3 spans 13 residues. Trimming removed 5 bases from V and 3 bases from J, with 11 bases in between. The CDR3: CASSPDRSYEQYF. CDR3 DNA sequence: TGTGCCAGCAGCCCCGACAGGAGCTACGAGCAGTACTTC.

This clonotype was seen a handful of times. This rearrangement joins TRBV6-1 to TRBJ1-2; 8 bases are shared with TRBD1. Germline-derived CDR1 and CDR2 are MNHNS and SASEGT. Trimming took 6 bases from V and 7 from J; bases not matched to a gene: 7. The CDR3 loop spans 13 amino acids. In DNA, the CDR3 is TGTGCCAGCAGCTTGGACAGGGCTGCTGGCTACACCTTC. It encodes CASSLDRAAGYTF.

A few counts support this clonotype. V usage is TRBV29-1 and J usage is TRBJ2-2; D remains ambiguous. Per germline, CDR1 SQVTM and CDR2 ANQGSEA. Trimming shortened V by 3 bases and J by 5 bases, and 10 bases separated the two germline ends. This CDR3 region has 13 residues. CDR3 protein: CSVDGPRTGELFF. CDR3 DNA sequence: TGCAGCGTTGATGGTCCGAGGACCGGGGAGCTGTTTTTT.

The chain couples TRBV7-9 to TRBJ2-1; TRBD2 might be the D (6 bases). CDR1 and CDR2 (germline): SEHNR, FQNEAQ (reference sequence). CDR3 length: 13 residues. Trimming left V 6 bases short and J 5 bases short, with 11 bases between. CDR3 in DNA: TGTGCCAGCAGAGGTGTAGCGGACAATGAGCAGTTCTTC. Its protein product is CASRGVADNEQFF.

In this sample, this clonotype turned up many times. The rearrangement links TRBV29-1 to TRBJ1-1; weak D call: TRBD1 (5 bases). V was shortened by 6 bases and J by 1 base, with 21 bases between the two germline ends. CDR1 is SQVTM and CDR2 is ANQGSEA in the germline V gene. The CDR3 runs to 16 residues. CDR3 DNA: TGCAGCGTCCCTTGGCCCCCGGGAGGGGCGAACACTGAAGCTTTCTTT. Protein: CSVPWPPGGANTEAFF.

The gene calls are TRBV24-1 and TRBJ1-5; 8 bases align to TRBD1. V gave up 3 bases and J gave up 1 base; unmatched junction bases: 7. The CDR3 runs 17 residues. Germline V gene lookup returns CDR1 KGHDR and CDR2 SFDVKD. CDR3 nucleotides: TGTGCCACCAGTGATCATGGACAGGGTCGAAGCAATCAGCCCCAGCATTTT. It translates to CATSDHGQGRSNQPQHF.

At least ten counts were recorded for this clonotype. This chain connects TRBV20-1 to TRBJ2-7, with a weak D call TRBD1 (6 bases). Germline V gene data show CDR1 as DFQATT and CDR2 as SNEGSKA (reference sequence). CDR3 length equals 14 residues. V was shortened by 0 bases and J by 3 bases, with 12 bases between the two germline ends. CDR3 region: CSARDPGTSYEQYF. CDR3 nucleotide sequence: TGCAGTGCTAGAGATCCCGGGACAAGCTACGAGCAGTACTTC.

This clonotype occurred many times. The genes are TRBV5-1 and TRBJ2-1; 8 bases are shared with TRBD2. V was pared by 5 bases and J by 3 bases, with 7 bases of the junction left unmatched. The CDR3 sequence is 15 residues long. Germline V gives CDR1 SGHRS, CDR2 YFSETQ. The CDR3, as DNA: TGCGCCAGCAGTTCCGGGGGACTAGGCTACAATGAGCAGTTCTTC. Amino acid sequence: CASSSGGLGYNEQFF.

This CDR3 reads CAWRRGTGGETQYF. The CDR3 nucleotides read TGTGCCTGGAGGCGGGGGACCGGCGGAGAGACCCAGTACTTC. The chain joins TRBV30 to TRBJ2-5; 7 nucleotides agree with TRBD2. Germline V CDR1 and CDR2: GTSNPN, SVGIG (reference sequence). The V gene end was trimmed by 3 bases and the J gene end by 4 bases; junction bases not matched to a gene: 8. CDR3 length: 14 residues.

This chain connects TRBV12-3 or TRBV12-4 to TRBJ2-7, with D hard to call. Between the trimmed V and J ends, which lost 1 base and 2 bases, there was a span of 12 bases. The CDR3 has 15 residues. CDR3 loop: CASSLEAGLAYEQYF. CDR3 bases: TGTGCCAGCAGTTTAGAGGCAGGCCTAGCCTACGAGCAGTACTTC.